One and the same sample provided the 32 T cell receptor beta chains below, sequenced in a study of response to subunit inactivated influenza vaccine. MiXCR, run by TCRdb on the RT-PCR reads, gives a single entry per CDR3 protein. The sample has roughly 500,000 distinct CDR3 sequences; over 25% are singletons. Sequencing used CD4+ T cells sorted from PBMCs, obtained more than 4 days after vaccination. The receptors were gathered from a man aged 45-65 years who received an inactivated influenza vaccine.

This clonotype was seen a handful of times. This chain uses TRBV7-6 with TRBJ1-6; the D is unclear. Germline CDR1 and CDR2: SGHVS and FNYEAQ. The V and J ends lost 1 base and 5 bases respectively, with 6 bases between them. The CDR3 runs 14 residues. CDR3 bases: TGTGCCAGCAGCTTAGTGGAAAATAATTCACCCCTCCACTTT. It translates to CASSLVENNSPLHF.

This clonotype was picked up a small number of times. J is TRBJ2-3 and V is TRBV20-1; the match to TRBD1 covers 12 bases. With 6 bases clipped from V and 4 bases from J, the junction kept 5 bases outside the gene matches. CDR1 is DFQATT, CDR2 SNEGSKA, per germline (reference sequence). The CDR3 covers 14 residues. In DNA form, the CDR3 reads TGCAGTGCCACCGGGACAGGGGGCCCAGATACGCAGTATTTT. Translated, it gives CSATGTGGPDTQYF.

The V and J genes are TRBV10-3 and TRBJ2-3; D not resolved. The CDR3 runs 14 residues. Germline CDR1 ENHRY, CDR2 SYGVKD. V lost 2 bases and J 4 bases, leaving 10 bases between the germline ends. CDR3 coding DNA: TGTGCCATCAGTGAGCCGGGTAAGGCAGATACGCAGTATTTT. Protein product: CAISEPGKADTQYF.

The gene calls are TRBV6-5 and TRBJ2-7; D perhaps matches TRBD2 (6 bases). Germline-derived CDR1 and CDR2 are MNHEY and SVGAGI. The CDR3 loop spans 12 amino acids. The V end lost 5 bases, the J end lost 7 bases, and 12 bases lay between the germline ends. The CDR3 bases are TGTGCCAGCAGTCGGGGACTCAGTGAGCAGTACTTC. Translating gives CASSRGLSEQYF.

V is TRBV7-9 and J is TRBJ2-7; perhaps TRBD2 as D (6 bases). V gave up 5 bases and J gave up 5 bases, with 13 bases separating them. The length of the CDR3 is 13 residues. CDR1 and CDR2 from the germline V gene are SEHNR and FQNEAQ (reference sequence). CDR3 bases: TGTGCCAGCAGCGCCCGGGAGTTGAACGAGCAGTACTTC. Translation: CASSARELNEQYF. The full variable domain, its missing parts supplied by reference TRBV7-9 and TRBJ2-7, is DTGVSQNPRHKITKRGQNVTFRCDPISEHNRLYWYRQTLGQGPEFLTYFQNEAQLEKSRLLSDRFSAERPKGSFSTLEIQRTEQGDSAMYLCASSARELNEQYFGPGTRLTVT.

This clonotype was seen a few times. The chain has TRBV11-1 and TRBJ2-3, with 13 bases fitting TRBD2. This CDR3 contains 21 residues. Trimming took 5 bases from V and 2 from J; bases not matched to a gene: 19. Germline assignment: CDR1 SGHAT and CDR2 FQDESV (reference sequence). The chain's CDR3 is CASSRSPGLAGTIGLTDTQYF. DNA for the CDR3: TGTGCCAGCAGCAGGTCCCCGGGACTAGCGGGGACCATAGGACTCACAGATACGCAGTATTTT.

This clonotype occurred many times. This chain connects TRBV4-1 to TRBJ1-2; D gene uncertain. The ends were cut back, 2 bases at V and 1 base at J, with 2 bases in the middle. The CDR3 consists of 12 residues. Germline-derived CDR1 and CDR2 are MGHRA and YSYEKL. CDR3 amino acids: CASSQSNYGYTF. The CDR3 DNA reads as TGCGCCAGCAGCCAAAGTAACTATGGCTACACCTTC.

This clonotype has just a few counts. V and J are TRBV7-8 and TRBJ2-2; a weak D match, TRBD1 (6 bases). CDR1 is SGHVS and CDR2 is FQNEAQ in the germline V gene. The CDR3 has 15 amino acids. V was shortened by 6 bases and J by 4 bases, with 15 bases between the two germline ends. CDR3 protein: CASRETGHPTGELFF. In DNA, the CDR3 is TGTGCCAGCAGGGAAACGGGACACCCCACCGGGGAGCTGTTTTTT.

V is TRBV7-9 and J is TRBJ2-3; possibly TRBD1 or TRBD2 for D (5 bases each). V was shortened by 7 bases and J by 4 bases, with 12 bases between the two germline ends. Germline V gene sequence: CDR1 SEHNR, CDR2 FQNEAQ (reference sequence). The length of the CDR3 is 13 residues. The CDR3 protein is CASTQLGPDTQYF. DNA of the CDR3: TGTGCCAGCACCCAACTGGGACCAGATACGCAGTATTTT.

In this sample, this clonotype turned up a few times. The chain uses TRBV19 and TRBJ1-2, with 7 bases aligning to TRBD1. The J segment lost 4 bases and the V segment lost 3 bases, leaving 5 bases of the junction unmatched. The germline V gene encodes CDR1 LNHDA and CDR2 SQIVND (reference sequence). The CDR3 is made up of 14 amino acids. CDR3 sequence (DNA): TGTGCCAGTAGTATCGACAGGGCGGCCTATGGCTACACCTTC. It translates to CASSIDRAAYGYTF.

In nucleotides, the CDR3 is TGTGCCAGCAGCTCCGGGGTGGCAGAGACCCAGTACTTC. Amino acid sequence: CASSSGVAETQYF. The chain joins TRBV7-2 to TRBJ2-5; possibly TRBD2 for D (5 bases). The CDR3 is made up of 13 amino acids. Germline V gives CDR1 SGHTA, CDR2 FQGNSA. V was shortened by 4 bases and J by 4 bases, with 10 bases between the two germline ends. The complete variable domain, with remaining parts taken from reference TRBV7-2 and TRBJ2-5, reads GAGVSQSPSNKVTEKGKDVELRCDPISGHTALYWYRQSLGQGLEFLIYFQGNSAPDKSGLPSDRFSAERTGGSVSTLTIQRTQQEDSAVYLCASSSGVAETQYFGPGTRLLVL.

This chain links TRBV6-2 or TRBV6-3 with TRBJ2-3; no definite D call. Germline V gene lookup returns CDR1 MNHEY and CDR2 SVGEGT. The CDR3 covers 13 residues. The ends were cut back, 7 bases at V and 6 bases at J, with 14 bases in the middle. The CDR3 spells CASKRQVGDTQYF. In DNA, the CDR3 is TGTGCCAGCAAACGCCAGGTGGGGGATACGCAGTATTTT.

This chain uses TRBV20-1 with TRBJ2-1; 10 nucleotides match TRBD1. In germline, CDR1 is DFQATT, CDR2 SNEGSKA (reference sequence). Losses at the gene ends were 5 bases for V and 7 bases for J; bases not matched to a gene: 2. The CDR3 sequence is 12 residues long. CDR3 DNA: TGCAGTGCTTGGACAGGGGGAAATGAGCAGTTCTTC. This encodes CSAWTGGNEQFF.

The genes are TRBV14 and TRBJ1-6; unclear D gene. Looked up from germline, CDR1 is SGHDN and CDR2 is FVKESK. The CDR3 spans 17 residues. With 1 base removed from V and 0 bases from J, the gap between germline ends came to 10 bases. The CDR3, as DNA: TGTGCCAGCAGCCAAGGCACCATGAGCTCCTATAATTCACCCCTCCACTTT. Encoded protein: CASSQGTMSSYNSPLHF.

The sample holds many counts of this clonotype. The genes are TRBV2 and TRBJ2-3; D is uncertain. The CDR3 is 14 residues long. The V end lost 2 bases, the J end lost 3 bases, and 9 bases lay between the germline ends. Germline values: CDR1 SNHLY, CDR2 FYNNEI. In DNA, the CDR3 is TGTGCCAGCAGTGAATTCCCTGGGACAGATACGCAGTATTTT. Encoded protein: CASSEFPGTDTQYF.

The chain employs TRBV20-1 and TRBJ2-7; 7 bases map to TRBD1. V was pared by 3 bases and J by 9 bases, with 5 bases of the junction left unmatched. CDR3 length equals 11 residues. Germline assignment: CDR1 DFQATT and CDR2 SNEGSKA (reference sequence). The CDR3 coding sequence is TGCAGTGCTAGCGGACAGGCAGGGCAGTACTTC. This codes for CSASGQAGQYF.

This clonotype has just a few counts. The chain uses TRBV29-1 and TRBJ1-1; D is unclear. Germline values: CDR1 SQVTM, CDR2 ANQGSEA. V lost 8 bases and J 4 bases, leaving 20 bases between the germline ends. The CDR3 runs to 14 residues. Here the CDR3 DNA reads TGCAGCTCTGAGGCTGAAGGCTGGGGCACTGAAGCTTTCTTT. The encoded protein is CSSEAEGWGTEAFF.

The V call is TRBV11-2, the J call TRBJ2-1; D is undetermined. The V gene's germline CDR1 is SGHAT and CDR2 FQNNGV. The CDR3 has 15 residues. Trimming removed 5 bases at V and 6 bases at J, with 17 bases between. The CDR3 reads CASSQKRWPVNEQFF. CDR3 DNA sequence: TGTGCCAGCAGCCAAAAACGATGGCCTGTCAATGAGCAGTTCTTC.

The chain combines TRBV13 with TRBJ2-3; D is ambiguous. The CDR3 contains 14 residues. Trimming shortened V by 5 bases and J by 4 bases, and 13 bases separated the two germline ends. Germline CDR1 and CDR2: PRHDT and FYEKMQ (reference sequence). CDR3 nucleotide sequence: TGTGCCAGCAGCGCCGGCCCGAGCGCAGATACGCAGTATTTT. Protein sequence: CASSAGPSADTQYF.

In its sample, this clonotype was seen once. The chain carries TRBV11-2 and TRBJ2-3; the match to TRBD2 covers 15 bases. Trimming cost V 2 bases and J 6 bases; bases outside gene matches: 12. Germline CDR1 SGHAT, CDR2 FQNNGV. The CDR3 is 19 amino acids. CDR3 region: CASSLQKTGTSGRIDTQYF. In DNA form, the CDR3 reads TGTGCCAGCAGCTTACAGAAGACCGGGACTAGCGGGAGGATCGATACGCAGTATTTT.

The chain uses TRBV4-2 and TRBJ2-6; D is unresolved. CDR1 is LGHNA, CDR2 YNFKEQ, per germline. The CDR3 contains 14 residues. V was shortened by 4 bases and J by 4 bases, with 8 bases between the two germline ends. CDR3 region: CASSPYRGANVLTF. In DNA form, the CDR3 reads TGTGCCAGCAGCCCGTACCGGGGGGCCAACGTCCTGACTTTC.

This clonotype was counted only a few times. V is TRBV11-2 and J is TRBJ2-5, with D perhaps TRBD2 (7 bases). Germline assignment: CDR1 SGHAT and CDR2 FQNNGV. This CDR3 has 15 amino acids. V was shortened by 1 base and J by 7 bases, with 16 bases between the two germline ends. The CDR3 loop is CASSLGRGGRGTQYF. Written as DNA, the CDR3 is TGTGCCAGCAGCTTAGGAAGGGGGGGTCGGGGGACCCAGTACTTC.

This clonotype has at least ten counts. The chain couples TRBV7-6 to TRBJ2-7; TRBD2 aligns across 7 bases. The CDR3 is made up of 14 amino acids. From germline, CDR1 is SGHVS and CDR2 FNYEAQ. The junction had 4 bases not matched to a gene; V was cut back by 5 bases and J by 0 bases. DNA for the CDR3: TGTGCCAGCAGCCGGGACTACGGCTCCTACGAGCAGTACTTC. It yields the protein CASSRDYGSYEQYF. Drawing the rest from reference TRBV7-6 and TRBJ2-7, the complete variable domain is GAGVSQSPRYKVTKRGQDVALRCDPISGHVSLYWYRQALGQGPEFLTYFNYEAQQDKSGLPNDRFSAERPEGSISTLTIQRTEQRDSAMYRCASSRDYGSYEQYFGPGTRLTVT.

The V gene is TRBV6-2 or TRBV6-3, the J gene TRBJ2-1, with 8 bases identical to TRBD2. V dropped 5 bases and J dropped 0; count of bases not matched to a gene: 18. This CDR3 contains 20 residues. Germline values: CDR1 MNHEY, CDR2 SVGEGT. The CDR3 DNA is TGTGCCAGCAGTCGTCCGGGTAGCGGGACCTGGCGTAGCTCCTACAATGAGCAGTTCTTC. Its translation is CASSRPGSGTWRSSYNEQFF.

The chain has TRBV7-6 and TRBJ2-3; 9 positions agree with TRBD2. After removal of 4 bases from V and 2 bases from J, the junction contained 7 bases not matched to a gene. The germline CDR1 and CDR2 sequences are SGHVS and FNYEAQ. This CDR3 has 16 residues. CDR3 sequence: CASSSLAGAPTDTQYF. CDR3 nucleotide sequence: TGTGCCAGCAGCTCTTTAGCGGGGGCTCCCACAGATACGCAGTATTTT.

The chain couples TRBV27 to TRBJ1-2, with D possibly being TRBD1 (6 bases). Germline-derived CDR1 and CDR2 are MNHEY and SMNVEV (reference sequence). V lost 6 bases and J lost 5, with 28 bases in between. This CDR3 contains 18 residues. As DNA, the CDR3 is TGTGCCAGCAGAGCAAACTACCACTACAGTACAGGGAGGTATGGCTACACCTTC. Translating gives CASRANYHYSTGRYGYTF.

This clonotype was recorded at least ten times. CDR3 sequence (DNA): TGCAGTGCACGAGGCCTAGCGGGAATCACAGATACGCAGTATTTT. Its translation is CSARGLAGITDTQYF. The rearrangement joins TRBV20-1 to TRBJ2-3; 9 bases map to TRBD2. This CDR3 spans 15 amino acids. J was trimmed by 2 bases and V by 6 bases; bases with no gene match: 9. The germline V gene has CDR1 DFQATT and CDR2 SNEGSKA (reference sequence).

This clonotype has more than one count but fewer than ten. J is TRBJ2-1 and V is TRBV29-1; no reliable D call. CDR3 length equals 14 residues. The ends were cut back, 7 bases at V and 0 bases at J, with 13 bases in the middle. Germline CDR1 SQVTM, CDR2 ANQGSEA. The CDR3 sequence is CSATRRSSYNEQFF. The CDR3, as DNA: TGCAGCGCTACGAGGCGGAGCTCCTACAATGAGCAGTTCTTC.

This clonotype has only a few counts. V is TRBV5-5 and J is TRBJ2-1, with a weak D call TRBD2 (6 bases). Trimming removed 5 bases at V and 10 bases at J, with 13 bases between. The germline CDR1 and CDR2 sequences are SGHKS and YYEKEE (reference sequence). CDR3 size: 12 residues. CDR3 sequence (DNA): TGTGCCAGCAGTTCCCTCCTAGCGGAGCAGTTCTTC. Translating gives CASSSLLAEQFF.

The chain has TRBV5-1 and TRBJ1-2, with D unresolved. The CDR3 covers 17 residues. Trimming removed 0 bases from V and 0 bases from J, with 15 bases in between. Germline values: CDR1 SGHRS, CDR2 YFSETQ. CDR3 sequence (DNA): TGCGCCAGCAGCTTGGCACTTCAGGTTGGGGCTAACTATGGCTACACCTTC. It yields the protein CASSLALQVGANYGYTF.

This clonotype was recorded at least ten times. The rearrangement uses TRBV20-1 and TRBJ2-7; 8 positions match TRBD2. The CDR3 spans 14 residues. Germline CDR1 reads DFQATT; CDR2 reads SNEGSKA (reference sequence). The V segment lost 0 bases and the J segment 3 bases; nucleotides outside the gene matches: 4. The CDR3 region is CSARDLSGNYEQYF. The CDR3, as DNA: TGCAGTGCTAGAGATCTTAGCGGGAACTACGAGCAGTACTTC.

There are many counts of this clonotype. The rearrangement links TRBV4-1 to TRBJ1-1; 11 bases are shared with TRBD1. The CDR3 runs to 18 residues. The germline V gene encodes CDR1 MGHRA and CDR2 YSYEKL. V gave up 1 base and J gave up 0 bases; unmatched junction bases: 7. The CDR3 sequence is CASSQVVRDRGMNTEAFF. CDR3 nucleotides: TGCGCCAGCAGCCAAGTCGTCCGGGACAGGGGGATGAACACTGAAGCTTTCTTT.